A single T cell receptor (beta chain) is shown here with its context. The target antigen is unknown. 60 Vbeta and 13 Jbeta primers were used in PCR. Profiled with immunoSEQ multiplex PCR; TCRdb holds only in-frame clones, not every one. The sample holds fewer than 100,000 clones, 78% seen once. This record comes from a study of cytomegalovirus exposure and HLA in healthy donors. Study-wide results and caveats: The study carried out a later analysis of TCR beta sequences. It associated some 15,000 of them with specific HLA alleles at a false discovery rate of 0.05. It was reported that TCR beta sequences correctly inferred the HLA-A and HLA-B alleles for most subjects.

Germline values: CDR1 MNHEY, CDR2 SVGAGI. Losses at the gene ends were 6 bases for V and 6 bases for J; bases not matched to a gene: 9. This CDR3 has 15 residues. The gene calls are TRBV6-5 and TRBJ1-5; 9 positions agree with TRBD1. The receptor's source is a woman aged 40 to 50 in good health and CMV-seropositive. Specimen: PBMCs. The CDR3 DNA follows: TGTGCCAGCAGCCCCGGACAGGGGAGTTCTCAGCCCCAGCATTTT. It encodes CASSPGQGSSQPQHF.